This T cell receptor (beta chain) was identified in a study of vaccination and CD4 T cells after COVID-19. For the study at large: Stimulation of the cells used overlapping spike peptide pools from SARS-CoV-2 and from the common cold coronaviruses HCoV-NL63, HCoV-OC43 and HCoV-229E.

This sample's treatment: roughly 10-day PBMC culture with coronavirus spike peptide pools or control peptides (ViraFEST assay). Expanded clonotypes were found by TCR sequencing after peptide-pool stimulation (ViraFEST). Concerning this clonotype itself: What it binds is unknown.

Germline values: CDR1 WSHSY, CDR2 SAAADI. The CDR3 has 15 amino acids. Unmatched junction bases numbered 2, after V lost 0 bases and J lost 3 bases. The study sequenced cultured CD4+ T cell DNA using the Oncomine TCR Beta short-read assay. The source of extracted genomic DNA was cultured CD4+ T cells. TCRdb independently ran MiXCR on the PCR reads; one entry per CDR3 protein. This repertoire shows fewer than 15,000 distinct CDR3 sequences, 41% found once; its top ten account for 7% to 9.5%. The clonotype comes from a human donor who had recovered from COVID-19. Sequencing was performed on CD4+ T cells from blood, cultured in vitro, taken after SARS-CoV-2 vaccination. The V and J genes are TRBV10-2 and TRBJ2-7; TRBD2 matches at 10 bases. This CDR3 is CASSESSSGSYEQYF. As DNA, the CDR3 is TGCGCCAGCAGTGAGTCGTCTAGCGGGAGCTACGAGCAGTACTTC.